Described below is a single T cell receptor (beta chain) sequence and its context. In the source study's methods: Reference gene primer amplification gave nucleated cell count estimates. Only in-frame clones appear in the TCRdb table, and some are missing; sequencing was by immunoSEQ multiplex PCR. V, J and clone size are taken as reported in that table, and D and trimming were inferred from the DNA itself. The sample contains roughly 200,000 clones, less than 85% of which appear only once. These data come from a study of blood T cell repertoires in COVID-19. Study in general: The United States, Italy and Spain supplied acute and convalescent COVID-19 samples. From T cells, B-cell-depleted T cells, or PBMCs came the material, which was cDNA or gDNA.

The CDR3 length is 17 residues. Germline CDR1 is KGHDR and CDR2 is SFDVKD. The V gene end was trimmed by 4 bases and the J gene end by 2 bases; junction bases not matched to a gene: 5. The chain couples TRBV24-1 to TRBJ2-1, with TRBD2 identical over 12 bases. This clonotype was sampled from a man aged 45-65 years who had recovered from COVID-19. The sample was peripheral blood. The CDR3 DNA sequence: TGTGCCACCAGTGAGCCGACTAGCGGGAGTCCCTACAATGAGCAGTTCTTC. Amino acids: CATSEPTSGSPYNEQFF.